The rows below give T cell receptor beta chains drawn from one sample of a study of blood T cells in healthy people across ages. One entry per CDR3 protein results from TCRdb running MiXCR on the 5' RACE reads. Of fewer than 700,000 distinct CDR3 sequences listed, over 40% are singletons. Material: blood. The origin of the receptors is an elderly man in good health. CDR3s include the opening cysteine and the closing phenylalanine or tryptophan. A D gene is named only where the DNA matches it firmly. Size values are once, few and many counts, or a class for expanded clones, and some rows have none.

abundance,j_gene,d_gene,v_gene,CDR3aa,CDR3nt
-,TRBJ1-4,TRBD1,TRBV4-3,CASSPKWGQGATNEKLFF,TGCGCCAGCAGCCCCAAGTGGGGACAGGGGGCTACTAATGAAAAACTGTTTTTT
-,TRBJ1-2,TRBD1,TRBV2,CASSERDRGQGGYTF,TGTGCCAGCAGTGAAAGGGACAGGGGGCAAGGTGGCTACACCTTC
once,TRBJ2-5,TRBD1,TRBV30,CAWREGGPTQYF,TGTGCCTGGAGGGAAGGGGGCCCGACCCAGTACTTC
-,TRBJ2-1,TRBD1,TRBV15,CATSNGQGLGGQLVEQFF,TGTGCCACCAGCAACGGACAGGGTTTAGGAGGACAACTAGTTGAGCAGTTCTTC
-,TRBJ2-7,-,TRBV5-1,CASSLSPGPYEQYF,TGCGCCAGCAGCTTGTCCCCCGGTCCCTACGAGCAGTACTTC
few,TRBJ2-1,TRBD2,TRBV11-3,CASSRGLAGGEQFF,TGTGCCAGCAGCCGTGGACTAGCGGGTGGTGAGCAGTTCTTC
-,TRBJ2-1,TRBD2,TRBV7-9,CASIRPASGKTVNEQFF,TGTGCCAGCATTCGCCCGGCTAGCGGGAAAACTGTAAATGAGCAGTTCTTC
few,TRBJ2-2,-,TRBV29-1,CSVGWQGGTGELFF,TGCAGCGTTGGATGGCAGGGGGGGACCGGGGAGCTGTTTTTT
-,TRBJ1-3,-,TRBV6-2/TRBV6-3,CASSYSPMLGNTIYF,TGTGCCAGCAGTTACTCGCCGATGCTCGGAAACACCATATATTTT
many,TRBJ2-3,TRBD2,TRBV4-3,CASRAGGDTQYF,TGCGCCAGCAGAGCGGGAGGGGATACGCAGTATTTT
-,TRBJ1-6,TRBD1,TRBV7-6,CASSTITGDNSPLHF,TGTGCCAGCAGCACCATTACAGGGGATAATTCACCCCTCCACTTT
-,TRBJ2-5,TRBD2,TRBV20-1,CSAKPGRDLAGGTQYF,TGCAGTGCCAAGCCAGGCCGGGACTTGGCGGGGGGGACCCAGTACTTC
-,TRBJ2-2,TRBD2,TRBV14,CASSQGVLAGDPGELFF,TGTGCCAGCAGCCAAGGTGTGCTAGCGGGAGACCCCGGGGAGCTGTTTTTT
-,TRBJ2-3,-,TRBV12-3/TRBV12-4,CASSNPTGLDTDTQYF,TGTGCCAGCAGCAACCCCACCGGACTCGACACAGATACGCAGTATTTT
-,TRBJ2-4,TRBD1,TRBV28,CASSLGRTGGGIQYF,TGTGCCAGCAGTTTAGGTCGGACAGGGGGAGGCATTCAGTACTTC
-,TRBJ1-5,-,TRBV30,CAWNPRGGAQPQHF,TGTGCCTGGAACCCCCGCGGGGGGGCCCAGCCCCAGCATTTT
-,TRBJ1-5,TRBD1,TRBV6-2/TRBV6-3,CASSWTGLNQPQHF,TGTGCCAGCAGTTGGACAGGGTTGAATCAGCCCCAGCATTTT
-,TRBJ2-5,-,TRBV7-2,CASSPLPASAKETQYF,TGTGCCAGCAGCCCCCTCCCTGCTAGCGCCAAAGAGACCCAGTACTTC
-,TRBJ2-7,-,TRBV18,CASSPRPGSSYEQYF,TGTGCCAGCTCACCACGGCCGGGAAGCTCCTACGAGCAGTACTTC
-,TRBJ1-5,-,TRBV7-2,CASSPGARSNQPQHF,TGTGCCAGCAGCCCAGGTGCCCGCAGCAATCAGCCCCAGCATTTT
-,TRBJ2-7,-,TRBV7-2,CASSLASVVVAEQYF,TGTGCCAGCAGCTTAGCGTCGGTGGTAGTCGCCGAGCAGTACTTC
-,TRBJ1-5,-,TRBV13,CASSLGYGGNQPQHF,TGTGCCAGCAGCTTAGGATACGGGGGCAATCAGCCCCAGCATTTT
-,TRBJ2-2,-,TRBV3-1,CASSQDTRGNTGELFF,TGTGCCAGCAGCCAAGATACCAGGGGGAACACCGGGGAGCTGTTTTTT
-,TRBJ2-1,-,TRBV9,CASSVNREDEQFF,TGTGCCAGCAGCGTGAACAGGGAGGACGAGCAGTTCTTC
many,TRBJ2-7,-,TRBV5-6,CASSRTAYNAYEQYF,TGTGCCAGCAGTAGGACAGCCTACAATGCCTACGAGCAGTACTTC
once,TRBJ2-1,-,TRBV7-2,CASSLSPGGIFNNEQFF,TGTGCCAGCAGCTTATCTCCCGGGGGCATTTTTAACAATGAGCAGTTCTTC
few,TRBJ2-7,TRBD2,TRBV20-1,CSAKATSGSSYEQYF,TGCAGTGCCAAAGCGACTAGCGGGAGCTCCTACGAGCAGTACTTC
-,TRBJ2-1,TRBD2,TRBV12-3/TRBV12-4,CASSRGEEDNEQFF,TGTGCCAGCAGTCGGGGGGAGGAAGACAATGAGCAGTTCTTC
-,TRBJ2-1,-,TRBV10-3,CAISEFLDNEQFF,TGTGCCATCAGTGAGTTTCTCGACAATGAGCAGTTCTTC
-,TRBJ1-6,-,TRBV7-9,CASSGRAPGNSPLHF,TGTGCCAGCAGCGGCCGGGCCCCTGGCAATTCACCCCTCCACTTT
-,TRBJ1-2,-,TRBV30,CAWTFKGLYGYTF,TGTGCCTGGACCTTCAAGGGGCTCTATGGCTACACCTTC
-,TRBJ2-5,TRBD1,TRBV19,CASSFGGTGQETQYF,TGTGCCAGTAGTTTCGGCGGGACAGGGCAAGAGACCCAGTACTTC
many,TRBJ2-7,TRBD2,TRBV7-2,CASSLVALAAYEQYF,TGTGCCAGCAGCTTAGTAGCACTAGCGGCCTACGAGCAGTACTTC
many,TRBJ2-7,TRBD1,TRBV6-2/TRBV6-3,CASRGTGRSYEQYF,TGTGCCAGTAGAGGGACAGGGAGGTCCTACGAGCAGTACTTC
few,TRBJ2-6,-,TRBV21-1,CASSKDVGAQPGANVLTF,TGTGCCAGCAGCAAAGACGTGGGGGCCCAACCTGGGGCCAACGTCCTGACTTTC